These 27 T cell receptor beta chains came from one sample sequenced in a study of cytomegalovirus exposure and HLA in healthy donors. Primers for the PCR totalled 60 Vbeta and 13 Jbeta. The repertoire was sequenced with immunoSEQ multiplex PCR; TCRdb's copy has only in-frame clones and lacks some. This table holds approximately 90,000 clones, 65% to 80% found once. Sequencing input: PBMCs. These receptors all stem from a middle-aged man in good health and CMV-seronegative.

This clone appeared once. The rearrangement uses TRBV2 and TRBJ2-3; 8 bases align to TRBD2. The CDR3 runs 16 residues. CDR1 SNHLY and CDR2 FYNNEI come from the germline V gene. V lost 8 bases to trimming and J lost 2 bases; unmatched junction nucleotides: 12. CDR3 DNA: TGTGCCAGCGGCGGCGAACAGCGGGGGCCCACAGATACGCAGTATTTT. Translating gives CASGGEQRGPTDTQYF.

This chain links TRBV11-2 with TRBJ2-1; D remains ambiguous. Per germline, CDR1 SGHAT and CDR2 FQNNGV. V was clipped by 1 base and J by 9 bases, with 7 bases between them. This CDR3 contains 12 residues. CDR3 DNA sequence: TGTGCCAGCAGCTTAGCCTCGGGTGAGCAGTTCTTC. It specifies CASSLASGEQFF.

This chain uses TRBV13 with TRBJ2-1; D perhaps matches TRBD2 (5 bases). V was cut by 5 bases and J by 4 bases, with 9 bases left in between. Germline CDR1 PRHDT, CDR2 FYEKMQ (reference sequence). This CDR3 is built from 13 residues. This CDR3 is CASSLRGYNEQFF. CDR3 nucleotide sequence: TGTGCCAGCAGCCTTCGGGGATACAATGAGCAGTTCTTC.

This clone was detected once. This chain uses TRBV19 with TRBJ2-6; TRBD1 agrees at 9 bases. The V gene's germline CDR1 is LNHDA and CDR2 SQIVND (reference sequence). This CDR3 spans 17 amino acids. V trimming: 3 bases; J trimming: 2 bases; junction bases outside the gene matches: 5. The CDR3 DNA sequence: TGTGCCAGTAGTATCGACGACAGGGGGGCTGGGGCCAACGTCCTGACTTTC. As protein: CASSIDDRGAGANVLTF.

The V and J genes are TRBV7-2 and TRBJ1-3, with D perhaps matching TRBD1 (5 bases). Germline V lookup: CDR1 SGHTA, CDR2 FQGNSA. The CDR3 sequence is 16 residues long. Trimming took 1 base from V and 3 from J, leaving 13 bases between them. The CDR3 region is CASSLGSGLDGNTIYF. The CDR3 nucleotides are TGTGCCAGCAGCTTAGGGTCAGGGCTCGATGGAAACACCATATATTTT.

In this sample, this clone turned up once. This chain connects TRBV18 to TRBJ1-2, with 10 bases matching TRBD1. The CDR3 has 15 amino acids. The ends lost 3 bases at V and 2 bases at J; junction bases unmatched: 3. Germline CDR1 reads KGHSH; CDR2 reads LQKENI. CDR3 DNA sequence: TGTGCCAGCTCACCGGGACAGGGGACGAACTATGGCTACACCTTC. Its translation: CASSPGQGTNYGYTF.

Here the CDR3 DNA reads TGTGCCAGCAGTTATGCGGGGGGCGGGAAGACCCAGTACTTC. It encodes CASSYAGGGKTQYF. This chain connects TRBV6-5 to TRBJ2-5; 8 nucleotides match TRBD2. The CDR3 sequence is 14 residues long. CDR1 and CDR2 (germline): MNHEY, SVGAGI. The V segment lost 3 bases and the J segment 6 bases; nucleotides outside the gene matches: 6.

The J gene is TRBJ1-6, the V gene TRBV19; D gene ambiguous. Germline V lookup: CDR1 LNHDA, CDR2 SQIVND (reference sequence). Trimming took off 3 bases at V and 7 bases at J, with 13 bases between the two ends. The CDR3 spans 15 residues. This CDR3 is CASSIGLLPNSPLHF. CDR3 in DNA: TGTGCCAGTAGTATTGGTCTCCTACCCAATTCACCCCTCCACTTT.

This CDR3 reads CASSSGGVQPQHF. DNA of the CDR3: TGTGCCAGCAGCTCCGGGGGGGTTCAGCCCCAGCATTTT. The chain employs TRBV7-2 and TRBJ1-5, with D possibly being TRBD1 (5 bases). V was cut by 4 bases and J by 6 bases, with 10 bases left in between. CDR1 is SGHTA, CDR2 FQGNSA, per germline. This CDR3 region has 13 residues. The full variable domain, in which reference TRBV7-2 and TRBJ1-5 provide the parts outside the CDR3, is GAGVSQSPSNKVTEKGKDVELRCDPISGHTALYWYRQSLGQGLEFLIYFQGNSAPDKSGLPSDRFSAERTGGSVSTLTIQRTQQEDSAVYLCASSSGGVQPQHFGDGTRLSIL.

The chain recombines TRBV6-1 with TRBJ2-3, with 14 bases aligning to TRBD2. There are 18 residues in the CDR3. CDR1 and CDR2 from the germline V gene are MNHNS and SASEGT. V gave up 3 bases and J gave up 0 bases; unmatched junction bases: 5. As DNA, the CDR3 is TGTGCCAGCAGTGATAGGGGGACTAGCGGGGGTAGCACAGATACGCAGTATTTT. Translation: CASSDRGTSGGSTDTQYF.

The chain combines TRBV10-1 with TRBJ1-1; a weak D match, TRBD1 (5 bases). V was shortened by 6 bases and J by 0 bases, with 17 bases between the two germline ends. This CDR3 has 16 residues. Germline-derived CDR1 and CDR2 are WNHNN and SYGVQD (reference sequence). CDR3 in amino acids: CASRVLGAYMNTEAFF. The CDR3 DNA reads TGCGCCAGCAGAGTTCTAGGGGCCTACATGAACACTGAAGCTTTCTTT.

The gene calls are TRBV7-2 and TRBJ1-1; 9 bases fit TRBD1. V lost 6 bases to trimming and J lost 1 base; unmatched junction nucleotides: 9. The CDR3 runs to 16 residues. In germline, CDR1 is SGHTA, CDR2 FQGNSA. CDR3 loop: CASSVTGGGGNTEAFF. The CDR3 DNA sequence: TGTGCCAGCAGTGTTACAGGGGGCGGAGGGAACACTGAAGCTTTCTTT.

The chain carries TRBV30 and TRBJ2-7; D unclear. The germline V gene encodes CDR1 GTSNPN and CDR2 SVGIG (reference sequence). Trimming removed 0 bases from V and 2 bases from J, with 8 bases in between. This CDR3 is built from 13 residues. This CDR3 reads CAWSVKQTYEQYF. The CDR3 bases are TGTGCCTGGAGTGTAAAACAGACCTACGAGCAGTACTTC.

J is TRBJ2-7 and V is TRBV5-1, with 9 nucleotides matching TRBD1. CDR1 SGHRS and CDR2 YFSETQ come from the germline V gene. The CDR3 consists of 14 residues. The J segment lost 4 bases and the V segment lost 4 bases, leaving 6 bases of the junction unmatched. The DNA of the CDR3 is TGCGCCAGCAGCACGACAGGGGGTACGTACGAGCAGTACTTC. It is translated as CASSTTGGTYEQYF.

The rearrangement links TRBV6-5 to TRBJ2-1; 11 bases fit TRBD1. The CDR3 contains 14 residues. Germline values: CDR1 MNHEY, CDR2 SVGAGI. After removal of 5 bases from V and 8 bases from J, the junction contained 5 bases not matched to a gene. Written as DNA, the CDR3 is TGTGCCAGCAGTACTAGGACAGGGGGCTATGAGCAGTTCTTC. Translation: CASSTRTGGYEQFF.

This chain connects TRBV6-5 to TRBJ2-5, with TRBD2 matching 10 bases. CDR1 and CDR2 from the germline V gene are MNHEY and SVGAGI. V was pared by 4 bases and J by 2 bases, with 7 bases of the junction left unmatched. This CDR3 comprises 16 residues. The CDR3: CASSSPPAGGQETQYF. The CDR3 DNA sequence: TGTGCCAGCAGTTCTCCCCCAGCGGGGGGGCAAGAGACCCAGTACTTC.

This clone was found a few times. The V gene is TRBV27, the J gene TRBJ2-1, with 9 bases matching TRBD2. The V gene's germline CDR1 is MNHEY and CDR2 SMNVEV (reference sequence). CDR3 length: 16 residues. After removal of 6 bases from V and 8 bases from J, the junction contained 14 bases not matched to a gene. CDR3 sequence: CASSSLRSGGFYEQFF. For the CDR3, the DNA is TGTGCCAGCAGCTCCCTCCGGAGCGGGGGGTTCTATGAGCAGTTCTTC.

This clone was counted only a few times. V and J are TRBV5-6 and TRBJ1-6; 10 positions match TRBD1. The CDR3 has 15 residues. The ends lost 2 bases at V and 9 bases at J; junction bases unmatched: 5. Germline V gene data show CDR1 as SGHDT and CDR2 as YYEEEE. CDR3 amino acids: CASSFRDRGVSPLHF. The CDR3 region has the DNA TGTGCCAGCAGCTTCCGGGACAGGGGTGTTTCACCCCTCCACTTT.

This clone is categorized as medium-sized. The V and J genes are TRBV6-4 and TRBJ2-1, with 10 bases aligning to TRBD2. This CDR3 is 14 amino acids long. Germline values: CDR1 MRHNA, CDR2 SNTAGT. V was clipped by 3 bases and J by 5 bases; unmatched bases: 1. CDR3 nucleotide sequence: TGTGCCAGCAGTGAAGCGGGGGGGAACAATGAGCAGTTCTTC. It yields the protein CASSEAGGNNEQFF.

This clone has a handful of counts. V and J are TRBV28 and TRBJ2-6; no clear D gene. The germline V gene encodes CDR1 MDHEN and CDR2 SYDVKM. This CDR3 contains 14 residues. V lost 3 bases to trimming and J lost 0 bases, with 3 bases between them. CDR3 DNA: TGTGCCAGCAGTTTCCACTCTGGGGCCAACGTCCTGACTTTC. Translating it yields CASSFHSGANVLTF.

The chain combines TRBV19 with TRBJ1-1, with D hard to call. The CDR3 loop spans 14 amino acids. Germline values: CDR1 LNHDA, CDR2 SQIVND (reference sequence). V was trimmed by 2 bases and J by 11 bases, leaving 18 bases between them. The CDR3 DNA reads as TGTGCCAGTAGTATAACCCCATCCGAGACAAGGGCTTTCTTT. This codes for CASSITPSETRAFF.

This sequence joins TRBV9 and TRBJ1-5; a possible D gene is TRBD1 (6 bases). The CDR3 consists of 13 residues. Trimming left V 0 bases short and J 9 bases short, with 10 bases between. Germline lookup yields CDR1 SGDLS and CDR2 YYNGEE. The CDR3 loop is CASSVEGGGPQHF. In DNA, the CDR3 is TGTGCCAGCAGCGTAGAAGGGGGGGGGCCCCAGCATTTT.

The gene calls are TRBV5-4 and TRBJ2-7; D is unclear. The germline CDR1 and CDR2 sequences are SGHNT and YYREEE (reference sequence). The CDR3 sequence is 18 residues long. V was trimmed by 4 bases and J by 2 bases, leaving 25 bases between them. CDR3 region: CASSPDPTLLIEAYEQYF. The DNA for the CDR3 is TGTGCCAGCAGCCCAGACCCCACCCTTCTTATCGAGGCCTACGAGCAGTACTTC.

The CDR3 loop reads CAWNPGSYGYTF. Here the CDR3 DNA reads TGTGCCTGGAACCCGGGAAGTTATGGCTACACCTTC. The chain links TRBV30 to TRBJ1-2; D gene uncertain. CDR1 and CDR2 (germline): GTSNPN, SVGIG (reference sequence). V shed 4 bases and J shed 5 bases, with 11 bases lying between them. There are 12 residues in the CDR3.

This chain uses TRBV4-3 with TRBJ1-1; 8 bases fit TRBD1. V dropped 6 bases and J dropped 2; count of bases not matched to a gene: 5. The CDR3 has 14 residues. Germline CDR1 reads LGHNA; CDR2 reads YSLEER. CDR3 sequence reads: CASRNRGENTEAFF. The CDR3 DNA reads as TGCGCCAGCAGAAACAGGGGGGAAAACACTGAAGCTTTCTTT.

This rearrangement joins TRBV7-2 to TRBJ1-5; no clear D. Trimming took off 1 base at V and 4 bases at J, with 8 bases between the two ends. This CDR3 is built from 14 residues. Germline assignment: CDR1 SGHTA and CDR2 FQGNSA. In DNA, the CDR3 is TGTGCCAGCAGCTTAGGACTTCGGAATCAGCCCCAGCATTTT. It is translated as CASSLGLRNQPQHF.

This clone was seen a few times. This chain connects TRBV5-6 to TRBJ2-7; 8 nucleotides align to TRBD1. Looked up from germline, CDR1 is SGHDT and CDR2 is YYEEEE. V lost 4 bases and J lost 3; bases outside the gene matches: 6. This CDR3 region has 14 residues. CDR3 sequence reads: CASSRRTGLYEQYF. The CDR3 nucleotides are TGTGCCAGCAGCCGACGGACAGGGCTCTACGAGCAGTACTTC.